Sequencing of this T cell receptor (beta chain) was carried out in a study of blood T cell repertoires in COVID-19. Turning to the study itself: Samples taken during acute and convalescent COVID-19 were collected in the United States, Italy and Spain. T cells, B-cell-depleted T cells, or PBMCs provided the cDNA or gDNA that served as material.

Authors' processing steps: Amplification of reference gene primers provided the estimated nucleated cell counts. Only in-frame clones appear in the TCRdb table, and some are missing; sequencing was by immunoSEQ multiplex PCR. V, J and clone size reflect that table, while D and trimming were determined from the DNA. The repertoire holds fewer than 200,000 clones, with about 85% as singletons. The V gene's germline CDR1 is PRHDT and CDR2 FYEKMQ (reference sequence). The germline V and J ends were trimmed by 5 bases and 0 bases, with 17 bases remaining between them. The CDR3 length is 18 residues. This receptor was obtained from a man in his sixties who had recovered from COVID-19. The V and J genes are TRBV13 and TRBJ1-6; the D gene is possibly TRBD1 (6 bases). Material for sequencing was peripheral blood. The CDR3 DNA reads TGTGCCAGCAGCCAAGGGACACCGATGAGCTCCTATAATTCACCCCTCCACTTT. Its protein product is CASSQGTPMSSYNSPLHF. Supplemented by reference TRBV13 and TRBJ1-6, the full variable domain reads AAGVIQSPRHLIKEKRETATLKCYPIPRHDTVYWYQQGPGQDPQFLISFYEKMQSDKGSIPDRFSAQQFSDYHSELNMSSLELGDSALYFCASSQGTPMSSYNSPLHFGNGTRLTVT.